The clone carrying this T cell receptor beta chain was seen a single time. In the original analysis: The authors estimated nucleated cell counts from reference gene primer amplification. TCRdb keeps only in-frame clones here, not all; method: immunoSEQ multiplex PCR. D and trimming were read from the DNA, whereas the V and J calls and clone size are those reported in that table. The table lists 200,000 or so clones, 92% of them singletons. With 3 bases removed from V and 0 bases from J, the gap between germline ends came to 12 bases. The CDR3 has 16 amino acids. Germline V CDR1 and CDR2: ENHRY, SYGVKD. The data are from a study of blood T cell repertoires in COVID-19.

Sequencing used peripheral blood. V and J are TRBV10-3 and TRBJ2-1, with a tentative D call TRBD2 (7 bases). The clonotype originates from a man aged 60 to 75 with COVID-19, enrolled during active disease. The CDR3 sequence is CAISDGGGRSYNEQFF. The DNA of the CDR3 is TGTGCCATCAGTGATGGCGGGGGCCGCTCCTACAATGAGCAGTTCTTC.